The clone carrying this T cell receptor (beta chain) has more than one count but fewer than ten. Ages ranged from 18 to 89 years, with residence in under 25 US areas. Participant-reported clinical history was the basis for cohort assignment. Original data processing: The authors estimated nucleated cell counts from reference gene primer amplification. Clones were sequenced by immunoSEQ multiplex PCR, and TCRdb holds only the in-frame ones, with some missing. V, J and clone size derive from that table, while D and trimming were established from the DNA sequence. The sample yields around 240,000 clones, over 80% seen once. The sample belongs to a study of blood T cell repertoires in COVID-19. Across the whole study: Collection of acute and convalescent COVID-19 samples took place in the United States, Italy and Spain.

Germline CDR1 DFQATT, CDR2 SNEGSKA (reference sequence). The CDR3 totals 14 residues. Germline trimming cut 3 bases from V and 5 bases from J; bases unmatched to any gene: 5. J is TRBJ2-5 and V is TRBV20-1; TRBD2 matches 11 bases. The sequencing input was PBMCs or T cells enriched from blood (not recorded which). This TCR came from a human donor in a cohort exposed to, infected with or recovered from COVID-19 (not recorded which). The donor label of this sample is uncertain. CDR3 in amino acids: CSASTSGGGETQYF. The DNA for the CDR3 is TGCAGTGCTAGTACTAGCGGGGGAGGGGAGACCCAGTACTTC.